The rows below give T cell receptor beta chains drawn from one sample of a study of OX40 agonist ivuxolimab in advanced cancers. Profiled with immunoSEQ multiplex PCR; TCRdb holds only in-frame clones, not every one. The sample lists under 90,000 clones; around 93% were seen once. The sequences come from CD4+ or CD8+ T cells sorted from blood, collected in a trial of the OX40 agonist ivuxolimab. The receptors were gathered from an adult with an advanced solid tumor such as melanoma, head and neck, liver or kidney cancer. Both conserved end residues are part of each CDR3.

length,V,CDR3
19,TRBV2,CASLLIRDRLSSYNSPLHF
14,TRBV9,CASSVDPGAYEQYF
15,TRBV7-7,CASSLNFEDANEQFF
13,TRBV27,CASSHGRFYEQYF
15,TRBV5-4,CASSVGGGGHGELFF
16,TRBV2,CASTSSRDFLEKEQFF
15,TRBV28,CASSFGSIGAGEQYF
16,TRBV7-9,CASSLGTAGVTYEQYF
13,TRBV6-5,CASSYAPGNEQFF
15,TRBV11-2,CASSLGGTAFYEQYF
15,TRBV11-2,CASSGRQGRTYEQYF
16,TRBV4-3,CASSQDRGSSPYGYTF
11,TRBV27,CASSPGDEQYF
16,TRBV5-5,CASSHALVWVTDTQYF
15,TRBV7-8,CASSLGLAAFYEQYF
15,TRBV4-3,CASSQDPGGADEQFF
14,TRBV27,CASSDGGGNTEAFF
12,TRBV13,CASSLSRDEQYF
15,TRBV11-2,CASSETTGFNEKLFF
11,TRBV5-1,CTSRNNEKLFF
11,TRBV5-4,CASNRGDEQFF
15,TRBV28,CASSVSPGGSYEQYF
17,TRBV4-3,CASSQDLYRGTTGELFF
13,TRBV7-2,CASSLTDIYEQYF
12,TRBV7-9,CASSHRNYGYTF
15,TRBV6-5,CASSYSPASGNTIYF
17,TRBV9,CASSLESLAGVRNEQFF
13,TRBV7-9,CASSLPGVQPQHF
13,TRBV6-5,CASSYGGVTEAFF
16,TRBV2,CASSNLAASNTGELFF
16,TRBV7-8,CASSLGVAGAYNEQFF
17,TRBV27,CASSPLLRALNTGELFF
17,TRBV28,CASSLSPQRSSYNEQFF
15,TRBV9,CASSVARGSYNEQFF
17,TRBV15,CATSRDQDNPNSYEQYF
15,TRBV11-2,CASSNPPEASYEQYF
13,TRBV7-8,CASSLGALDTQYF
14,TRBV29-1,CSVEGGRVTDTQYF
18,TRBV5-1,CASSPYYVTVPYNNEQFF
14,TRBV19,CASWGLALSYEQYF
15,TRBV27,CASSFGQGNYNEQFF
17,TRBV27,CASSLFGTSGSYNEQFF
15,TRBV4-3,CASSQDGAGTYEQYF
16,TRBV7-9,CASSSSRGHLSEKLFF
14,TRBV5-5,CASTLGWGAYEQYF
17,TRBV2,CASRAEGGPASYNEQFF
12,TRBV5-1,CASRLNGDTQYF
12,TRBV7-9,CASSSGLVEQYF
15,TRBV9,CASSPELDSPTEAFF
16,TRBV9,CASSVEGEMEVGPQHF
14,TRBV27,CASSLGTDYNEQFF
16,TRBV15,CATSRDHGAVDTEAFF